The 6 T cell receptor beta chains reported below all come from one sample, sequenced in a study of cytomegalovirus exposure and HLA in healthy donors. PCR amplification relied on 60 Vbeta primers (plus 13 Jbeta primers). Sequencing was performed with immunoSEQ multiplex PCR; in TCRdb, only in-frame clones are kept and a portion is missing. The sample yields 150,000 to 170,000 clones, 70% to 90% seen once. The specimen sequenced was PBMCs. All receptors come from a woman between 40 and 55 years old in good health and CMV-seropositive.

DNA of the CDR3: TGTGCCAGCAGCTTGGGGACTAGATCTCTCGGGGAGCTGTTTTTT. Translation: CASSLGTRSLGELFF. The chain has TRBV5-6 and TRBJ2-2, with 7 bases aligning to TRBD2. J was trimmed by 7 bases and V by 0 bases; bases with no gene match: 6. The CDR3 extends over 15 amino acids. Germline values: CDR1 SGHDT, CDR2 YYEEEE.

The CDR3 DNA sequence: TGTGCCTGGAGTGTACATACGGGGGGGAAAGAGACCCAGTACTTC. Its translation is CAWSVHTGGKETQYF. The genes are TRBV30 and TRBJ2-5; 8 positions agree with TRBD2. Germline trimming cut 0 bases from V and 3 bases from J; bases unmatched to any gene: 6. Germline V gene data show CDR1 as GTSNPN and CDR2 as SVGIG (reference sequence). The CDR3 sequence is 15 residues long. The full variable domain, in which reference TRBV30 and TRBJ2-5 provide the parts outside the CDR3, is SQTIHQWPATLVQPVGSPLSLECTVEGTSNPNLYWYRQAAGRGLQLLFYSVGIGQISSEVPQNLSASRPQDRQFILSSKKLLLSDSGFYLCAWSVHTGGKETQYFGPGTRLLVL.

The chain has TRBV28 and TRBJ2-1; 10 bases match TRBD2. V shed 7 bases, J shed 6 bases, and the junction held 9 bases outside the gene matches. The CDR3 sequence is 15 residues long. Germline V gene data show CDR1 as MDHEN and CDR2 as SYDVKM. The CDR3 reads CASTTSGRAFNEQFF. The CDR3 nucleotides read TGTGCCAGCACCACCAGCGGGAGGGCCTTCAATGAGCAGTTCTTC. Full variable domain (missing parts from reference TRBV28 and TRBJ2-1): DVKVTQSSRYLVKRTGEKVFLECVQDMDHENMFWYRQDPGLGLRLIYFSYDVKMKEKGDIPEGYSVSREKKERFSLILESASTNQTSMYLCASTTSGRAFNEQFFGPGTRLTVL.

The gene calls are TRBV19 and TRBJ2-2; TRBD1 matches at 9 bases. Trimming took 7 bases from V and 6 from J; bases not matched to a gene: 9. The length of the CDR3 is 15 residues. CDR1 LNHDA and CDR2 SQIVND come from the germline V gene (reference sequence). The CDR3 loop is CASIKQGAIAGELFF. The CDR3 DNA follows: TGTGCCAGTATAAAACAGGGGGCGATCGCCGGGGAGCTGTTTTTT. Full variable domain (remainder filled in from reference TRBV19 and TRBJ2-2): DGGITQSPKYLFRKEGQNVTLSCEQNLNHDAMYWYRQDPGQGLRLIYYSQIVNDFQKGDIAEGYSVSREKKESFPLTVTSAQKNPTAFYLCASIKQGAIAGELFFGEGSRLTVL.

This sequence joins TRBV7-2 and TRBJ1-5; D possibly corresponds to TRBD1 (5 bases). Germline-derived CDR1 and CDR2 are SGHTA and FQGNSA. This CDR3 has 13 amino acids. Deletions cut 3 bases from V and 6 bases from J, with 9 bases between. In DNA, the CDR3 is TGTGCCAGCAGCTTCAGGGATTCTCAGCCCCAGCATTTT. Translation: CASSFRDSQPQHF. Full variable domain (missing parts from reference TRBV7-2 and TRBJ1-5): GAGVSQSPSNKVTEKGKDVELRCDPISGHTALYWYRQSLGQGLEFLIYFQGNSAPDKSGLPSDRFSAERTGGSVSTLTIQRTQQEDSAVYLCASSFRDSQPQHFGDGTRLSIL.

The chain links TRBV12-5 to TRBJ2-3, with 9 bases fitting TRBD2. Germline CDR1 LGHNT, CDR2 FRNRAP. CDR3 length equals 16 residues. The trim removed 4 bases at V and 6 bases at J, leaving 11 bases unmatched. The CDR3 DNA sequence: TGTGCTAGTGGTTCTCCTCTAGCGGGAAGGGGGGATACGCAGTATTTT. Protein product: CASGSPLAGRGDTQYF.